The rows below give T cell receptor beta chains drawn from one sample of a study of patients and donors after allogeneic stem cell transplantation. In TCRdb, the RT-PCR reads were re-called with MiXCR into one record per CDR3 protein. This table holds roughly 230,000 distinct CDR3 sequences, less than 15% found once. Sequenced: blood, either unsorted or a sorted T cell fraction (not recorded which). The receptors originated from a human donor who was either an allogeneic HSCT recipient or a stem cell or donor lymphocyte infusion donor (not recorded which). It is not recorded whose cells these are; they may come from a transplant donor. Each CDR3 is given with its conserved first and last residue. The order of the fields is J gene, D gene, clone size, CDR3 length, V gene, CDR3 DNA, CDR3 protein. The D gene is left open where the match is weak. The size field is filled for only some rows; it gives once, few, many or a size class.

TRBJ2-7 | . | many | 14 | TRBV7-2 | TGTGCCAGCAGCGAAGGGACTGTCTCCTACGAGCAGTACTTC | CASSEGTVSYEQYF
TRBJ1-2 | TRBD1 | . | 15 | TRBV20-1 | TGCAGTGCTAGATCCTCGGGACAGGGGGCCTATGGCTACACCTTC | CSARSSGQGAYGYTF
TRBJ1-1 | . | . | 14 | TRBV19 | TGTGCCAGTACCCCTGGGGGGAGGGGCACTGAAGCTTTCTTT | CASTPGGRGTEAFF
TRBJ2-5 | . | . | 13 | TRBV7-7 | TGTGCTAGCAGCCCCTCGGCCCGAGAGACCCAGTACTTC | CASSPSARETQYF
TRBJ2-2 | TRBD2 | . | 16 | TRBV7-3 | TGTGCCAGCAGCGAACTCGGACTAGCGAACACCGGGGAGCTGTTTTTT | CASSELGLANTGELFF
TRBJ2-5 | TRBD1 | few | 15 | TRBV19 | TGTGCCAGTAGTGACAGACAGGGAAGGACGGTGACCCAGTACTTC | CASSDRQGRTVTQYF
TRBJ2-1 | . | few | 15 | TRBV25-1 | TGTGCCAGCAGTGTTTTGATCGGGGCGGGCAATGAGCAGTTCTTC | CASSVLIGAGNEQFF
TRBJ2-3 | TRBD1 | . | 15 | TRBV5-8 | TGTGCCAGCAGCTTCGCTTCACACAGGACAGGAACGCAGTATTTT | CASSFASHRTGTQYF
TRBJ2-7 | TRBD2 | . | 14 | TRBV6-1 | TGTGCCAGCAGCGGGGGGACTTTCTTCTACGAGCAGTACTTC | CASSGGTFFYEQYF
TRBJ2-1 | TRBD2 | many | 16 | TRBV7-3 | TGTGCCAGCAGCTCGAAGCGGGAGGCCCTATACAATGAGCAGTTCTTC | CASSSKREALYNEQFF
TRBJ2-7 | . | few | 15 | TRBV3-1 | TGTGCCAGCAGCCAGAATCGTCTGAGCTCCTACGAGCAGTACTTC | CASSQNRLSSYEQYF
TRBJ2-7 | . | . | 12 | TRBV12-3/TRBV12-4 | TGTGCCAGCAGTGCCCGGGGTGGCGAGCAGTACTTC | CASSARGGEQYF
TRBJ2-5 | . | few | 14 | TRBV12-3/TRBV12-4 | TGTGCCAGCAGTTTCCCCGGGTTTGGCGAGACCCAGTACTTC | CASSFPGFGETQYF
TRBJ2-7 | . | few | 11 | TRBV20-1 | TGCAGTGCTAGAGCCTTGTACGAGCAGTACTTC | CSARALYEQYF
TRBJ1-2 | . | . | 14 | TRBV5-8 | TGTGCCAGCAGCTTGGACGGGACTAAGGAGGGCTACACCTTC | CASSLDGTKEGYTF
TRBJ1-2 | . | few | 17 | TRBV6-5 | TGTGCCAGCAGTTACTCGATCTTTAGGGCAGAAGAATATGGCTACACCTTC | CASSYSIFRAEEYGYTF
TRBJ1-2 | TRBD1 | . | 13 | TRBV5-1 | TGCGCCAGCAGCAAAGGACAGGGGGATGGCTACACCTTC | CASSKGQGDGYTF
TRBJ2-1 | . | many | 15 | TRBV6-1 | TGTGCCAGCAGTGATACACAGGGGACTGTCAATGAGCAGTTCTTC | CASSDTQGTVNEQFF
TRBJ2-7 | TRBD2 | few | 14 | TRBV20-1 | TGCAGTGCCCTTGGACTAGCGGGATCCTACGAGCAGTACTTC | CSALGLAGSYEQYF
TRBJ2-1 | TRBD1 | . | 11 | TRBV6-1 | TGTGCCGGGGGACAGGGCTATGAGCAGTTCTTC | CAGGQGYEQFF
TRBJ2-3 | . | many | 12 | TRBV20-1 | TGCAGTGCTAGAGAGGACTTTTATACGCAGTATTTT | CSAREDFYTQYF
TRBJ1-6 | . | . | 14 | TRBV19 | TGTGCCAGTAGTCGGGGACAAACCAATTCACCCCTCCACTTT | CASSRGQTNSPLHF
TRBJ2-1 | TRBD2 | . | 16 | TRBV14 | TGTGCCAGCAGCCAAGATCGGGGGGTGGGGAGAAATGAGCAGTTCTTC | CASSQDRGVGRNEQFF
TRBJ1-6 | . | . | 15 | TRBV5-8 | TGTGCCAGCAGCTTGTCCCCGGGGGGCTTTTCACCCCTCCACTTT | CASSLSPGGFSPLHF
TRBJ2-7 | TRBD2 | once | 13 | TRBV19 | TGTGCCAGTAGTGGGCTAGCGGGAGCCGAGCAGTACTTC | CASSGLAGAEQYF
TRBJ1-6 | . | . | 13 | TRBV5-6 | TGTGCCAGCAGAGGAGAGGGTAATTCACCCCTCCACTTT | CASRGEGNSPLHF
TRBJ2-1 | . | many | 15 | TRBV12-3/TRBV12-4 | TGTGCCAGCAGTCCTCAGGGAGGTACCTACAATGAGCAGTTCTTC | CASSPQGGTYNEQFF
TRBJ2-3 | . | . | 15 | TRBV12-3/TRBV12-4 | TGTGCCAGCAATGCCGAAGGTCGGAGCACAGATACGCAGTATTTT | CASNAEGRSTDTQYF
TRBJ1-1 | . | . | 14 | TRBV6-1 | TGTGCCAGCAGTCCTCCAGGAGCTCTGACTGAAGCTTTCTTT | CASSPPGALTEAFF
TRBJ2-1 | . | few | 15 | TRBV7-6 | TGTGCCAGCAGCTCCCACAGGGCCCTATACAATGAGCAGTTCTTC | CASSSHRALYNEQFF
TRBJ2-7 | TRBD1 | few | 15 | TRBV20-1 | TGCAGTGTCACCCCGACGGGACAGGGGGCCTCCGAGCAGTACTTC | CSVTPTGQGASEQYF
TRBJ2-7 | . | once | 15 | TRBV3-1 | TGTGCCAGCAGCCAAGATTGGAAGGGGCCGAGAGAGCAGTACTTC | CASSQDWKGPREQYF
TRBJ2-3 | TRBD2 | many | 14 | TRBV10-3 | TGTGCCATCAGTCCGACTAGCGGGGAACCCGCGCAGTATTTT | CAISPTSGEPAQYF